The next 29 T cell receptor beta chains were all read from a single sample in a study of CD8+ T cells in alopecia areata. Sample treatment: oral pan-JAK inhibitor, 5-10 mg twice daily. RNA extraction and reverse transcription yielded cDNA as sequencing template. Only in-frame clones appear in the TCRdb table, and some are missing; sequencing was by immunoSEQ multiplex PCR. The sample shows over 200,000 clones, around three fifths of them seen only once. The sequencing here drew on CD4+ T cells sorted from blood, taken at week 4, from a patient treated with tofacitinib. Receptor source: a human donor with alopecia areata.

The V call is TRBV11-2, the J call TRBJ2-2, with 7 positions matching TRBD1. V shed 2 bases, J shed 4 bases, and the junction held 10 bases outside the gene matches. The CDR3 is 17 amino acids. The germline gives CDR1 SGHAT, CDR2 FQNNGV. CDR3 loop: CASSLSPTGVRTGELFF. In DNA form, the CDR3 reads TGTGCCAGCAGCTTATCCCCAACAGGGGTACGCACCGGGGAGCTGTTTTTT.

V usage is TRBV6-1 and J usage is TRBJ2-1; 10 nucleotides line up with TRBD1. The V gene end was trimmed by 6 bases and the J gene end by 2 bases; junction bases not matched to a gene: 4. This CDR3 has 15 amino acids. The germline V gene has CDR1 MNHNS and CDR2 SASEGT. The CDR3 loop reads CASSTDRGTYNEQFF. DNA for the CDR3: TGTGCCAGCAGCACGGACAGGGGGACCTACAATGAGCAGTTCTTC.

The CDR3 DNA reads as TGCAGCGTTGGGAACCCCAATGAAAAACTGTTTTTT. Amino acid sequence: CSVGNPNEKLFF. This rearrangement joins TRBV29-1 to TRBJ1-4; unclear D gene. Germline assignment: CDR1 SQVTM and CDR2 ANQGSEA. Trimming shortened V by 4 bases and J by 5 bases, and 8 bases separated the two germline ends. This CDR3 is 12 amino acids long.

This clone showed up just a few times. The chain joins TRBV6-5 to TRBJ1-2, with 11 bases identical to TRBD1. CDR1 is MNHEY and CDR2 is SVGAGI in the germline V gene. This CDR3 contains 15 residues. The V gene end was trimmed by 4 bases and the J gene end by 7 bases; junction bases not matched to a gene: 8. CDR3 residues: CASSSDRGRGAGYTF. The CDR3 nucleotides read TGTGCCAGCAGTTCGGACAGGGGGCGCGGGGCTGGCTACACCTTC.

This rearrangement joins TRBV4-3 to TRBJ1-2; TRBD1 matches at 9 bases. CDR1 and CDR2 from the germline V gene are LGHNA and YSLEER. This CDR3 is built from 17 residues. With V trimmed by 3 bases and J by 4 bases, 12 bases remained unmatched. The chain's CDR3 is CASSQVSGTGRGYGYTF. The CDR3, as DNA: TGCGCCAGCAGCCAGGTTTCCGGGACAGGGAGAGGCTATGGCTACACCTTC.

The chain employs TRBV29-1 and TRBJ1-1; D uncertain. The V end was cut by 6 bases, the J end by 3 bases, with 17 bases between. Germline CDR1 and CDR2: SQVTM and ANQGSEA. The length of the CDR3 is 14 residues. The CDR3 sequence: CSVGGPSGHTEAFF. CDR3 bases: TGCAGCGTAGGAGGACCCTCCGGACACACTGAAGCTTTCTTT.

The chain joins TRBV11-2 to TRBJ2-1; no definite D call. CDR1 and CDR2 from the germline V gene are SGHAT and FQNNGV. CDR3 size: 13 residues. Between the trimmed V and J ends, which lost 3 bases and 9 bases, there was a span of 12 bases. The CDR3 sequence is CASSFAITSEQFF. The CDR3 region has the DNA TGTGCCAGCAGCTTTGCGATTACAAGTGAGCAGTTCTTC.

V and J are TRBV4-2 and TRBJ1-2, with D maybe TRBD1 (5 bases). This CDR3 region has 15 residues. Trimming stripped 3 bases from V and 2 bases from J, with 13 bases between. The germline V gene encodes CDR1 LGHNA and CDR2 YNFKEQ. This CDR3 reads CASSHLGDRNYGYTF. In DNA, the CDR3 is TGTGCCAGCAGCCACCTAGGCGACAGAAACTATGGCTACACCTTC.

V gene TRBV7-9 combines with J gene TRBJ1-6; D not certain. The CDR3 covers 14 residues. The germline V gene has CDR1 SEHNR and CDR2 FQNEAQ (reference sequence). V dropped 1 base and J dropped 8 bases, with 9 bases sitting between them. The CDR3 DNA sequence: TGTGCCAGCAGCTTAGAGGTGGACGATTCACCCCTCCACTTT. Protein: CASSLEVDDSPLHF.

The CDR3 region has the DNA TGTGCCAGCAGCTTATATAGCGGAGGTTCCTACGAGCAGTACTTC. As protein: CASSLYSGGSYEQYF. The chain is built from TRBV13 and TRBJ2-7, with a possible D match to TRBD2 (6 bases). Germline CDR1 is PRHDT and CDR2 is FYEKMQ (reference sequence). The CDR3 loop spans 15 amino acids. Trimming took 2 bases from V and 1 from J, leaving 12 bases between them. Supplemented by reference TRBV13 and TRBJ2-7, the full variable domain reads AAGVIQSPRHLIKEKRETATLKCYPIPRHDTVYWYQQGPGQDPQFLISFYEKMQSDKGSIPDRFSAQQFSDYHSELNMSSLELGDSALYFCASSLYSGGSYEQYFGPGTRLTVT.

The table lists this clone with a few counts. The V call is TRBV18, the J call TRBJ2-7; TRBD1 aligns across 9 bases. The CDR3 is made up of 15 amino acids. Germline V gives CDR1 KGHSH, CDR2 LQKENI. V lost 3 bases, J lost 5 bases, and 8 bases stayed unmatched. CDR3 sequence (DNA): TGTGCCAGCTCACCGACCGGGACAGGGACCAACGAGCAGTACTTC. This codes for CASSPTGTGTNEQYF.

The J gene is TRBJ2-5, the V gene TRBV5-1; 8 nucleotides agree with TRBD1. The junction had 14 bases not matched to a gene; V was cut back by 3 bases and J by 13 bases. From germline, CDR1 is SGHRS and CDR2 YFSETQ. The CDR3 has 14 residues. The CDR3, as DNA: TGCGCCAGCAGCTCAAGTCCCGGGACAGGTTTGGCGTACTTC. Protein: CASSSSPGTGLAYF.

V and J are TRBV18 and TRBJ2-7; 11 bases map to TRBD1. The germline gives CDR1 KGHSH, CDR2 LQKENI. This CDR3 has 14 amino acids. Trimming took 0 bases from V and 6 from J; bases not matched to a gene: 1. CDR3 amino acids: CASSPPGTGGEQYF. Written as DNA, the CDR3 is TGTGCCAGCTCACCACCGGGGACAGGGGGCGAGCAGTACTTC. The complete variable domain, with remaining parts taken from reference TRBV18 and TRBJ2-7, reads NAGVMQNPRHLVRRRGQEARLRCSPMKGHSHVYWYRQLPEEGLKFMVYLQKENIIDESGMPKERFSAEFPKEGPSILRIQQVVRGDSAAYFCASSPPGTGGEQYFGPGTRLTVT.

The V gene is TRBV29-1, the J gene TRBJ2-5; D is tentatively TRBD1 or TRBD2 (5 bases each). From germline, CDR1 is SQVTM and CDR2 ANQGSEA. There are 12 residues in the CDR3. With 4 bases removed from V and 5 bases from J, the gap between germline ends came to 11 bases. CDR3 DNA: TGCAGCGTTGCAGCAGGGACGGAGACCCAGTACTTC. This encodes CSVAAGTETQYF.

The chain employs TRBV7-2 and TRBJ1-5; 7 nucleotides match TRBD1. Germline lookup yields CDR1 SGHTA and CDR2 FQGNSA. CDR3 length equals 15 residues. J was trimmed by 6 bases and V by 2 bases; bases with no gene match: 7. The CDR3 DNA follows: TGTGCCAGCAGCTTAAAGGGGGCTAGAGGTCAGCCCCAGCATTTT. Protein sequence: CASSLKGARGQPQHF.

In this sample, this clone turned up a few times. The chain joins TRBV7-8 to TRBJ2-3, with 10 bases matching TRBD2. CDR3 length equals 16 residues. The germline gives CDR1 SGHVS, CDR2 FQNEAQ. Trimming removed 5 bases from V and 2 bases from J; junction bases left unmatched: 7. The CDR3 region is CASSAPLAGFTDTQYF. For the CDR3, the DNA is TGTGCCAGCAGCGCCCCACTAGCGGGGTTCACAGATACGCAGTATTTT.

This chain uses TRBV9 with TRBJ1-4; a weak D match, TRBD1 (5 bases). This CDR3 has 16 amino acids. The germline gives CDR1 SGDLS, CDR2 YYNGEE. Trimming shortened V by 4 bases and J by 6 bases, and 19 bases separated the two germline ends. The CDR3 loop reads CASSPSGDPVYEKLFF. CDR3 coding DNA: TGTGCCAGCAGCCCATCTGGGGACCCGGTTTATGAAAAACTGTTTTTT.

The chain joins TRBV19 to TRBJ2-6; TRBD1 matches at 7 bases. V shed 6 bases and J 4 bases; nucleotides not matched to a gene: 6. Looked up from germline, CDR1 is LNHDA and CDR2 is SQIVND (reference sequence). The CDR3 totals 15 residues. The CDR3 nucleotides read TGTGCCAGTAGCCAGACAGGGCCCGGGGCCAACGTCCTGACTTTC. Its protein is CASSQTGPGANVLTF.

The CDR3 region is CAWSVRSEQPQHF. CDR3 coding DNA: TGTGCCTGGAGTGTACGCAGTGAACAGCCCCAGCATTTT. The chain employs TRBV30 and TRBJ1-5; D remains unclear. Trimming took 0 bases from V and 7 from J, leaving 10 bases between them. Germline CDR1 GTSNPN, CDR2 SVGIG (reference sequence). This CDR3 has 13 amino acids.

The CDR3 reads CASSLDPSGPYEQYF. CDR3 nucleotide sequence: TGTGCCAGCAGCTTGGACCCCTCTGGCCCCTACGAGCAGTACTTC. The rearrangement links TRBV5-6 to TRBJ2-7, with unresolved D. The CDR3 spans 15 residues. Per the germline V gene, CDR1 is SGHDT and CDR2 is YYEEEE. V gave up 0 bases and J gave up 2 bases, with 12 bases separating them.

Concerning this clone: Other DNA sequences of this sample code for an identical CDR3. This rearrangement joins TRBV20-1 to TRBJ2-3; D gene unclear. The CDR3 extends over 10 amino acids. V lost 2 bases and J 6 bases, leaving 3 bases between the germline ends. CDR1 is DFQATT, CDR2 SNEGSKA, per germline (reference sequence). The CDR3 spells CSARLDTQYF. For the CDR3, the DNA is TGCAGTGCTAGATTGGATACGCAGTATTTT.

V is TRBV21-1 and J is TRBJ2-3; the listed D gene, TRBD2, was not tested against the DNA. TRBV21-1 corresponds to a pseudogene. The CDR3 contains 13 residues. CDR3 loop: CASSNDYTDTQYF. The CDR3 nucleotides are TGTGCCAGCAGCAATGACTACACAGATACGCAGTATTTT.

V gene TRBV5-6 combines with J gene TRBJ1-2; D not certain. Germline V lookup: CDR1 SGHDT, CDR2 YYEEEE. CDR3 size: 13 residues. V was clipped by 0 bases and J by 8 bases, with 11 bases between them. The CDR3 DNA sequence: TGTGCCAGCAGCTTGGGGGCAGCAGGCGGCTACACCTTC. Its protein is CASSLGAAGGYTF.

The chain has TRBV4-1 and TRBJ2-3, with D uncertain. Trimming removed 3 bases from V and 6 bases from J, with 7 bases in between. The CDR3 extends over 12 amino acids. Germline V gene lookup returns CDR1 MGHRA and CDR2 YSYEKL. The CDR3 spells CASSQHLDTQYF. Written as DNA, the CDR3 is TGCGCCAGCAGCCAGCACTTGGATACGCAGTATTTT.

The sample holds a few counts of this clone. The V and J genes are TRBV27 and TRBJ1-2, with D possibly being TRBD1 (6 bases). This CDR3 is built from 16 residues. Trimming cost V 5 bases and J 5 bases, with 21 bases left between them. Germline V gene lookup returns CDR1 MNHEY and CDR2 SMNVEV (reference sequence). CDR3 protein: CASSRIGGGTDYGYTF. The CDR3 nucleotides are TGTGCCAGCAGTCGTATCGGGGGCGGGACGGATTATGGCTACACCTTC.

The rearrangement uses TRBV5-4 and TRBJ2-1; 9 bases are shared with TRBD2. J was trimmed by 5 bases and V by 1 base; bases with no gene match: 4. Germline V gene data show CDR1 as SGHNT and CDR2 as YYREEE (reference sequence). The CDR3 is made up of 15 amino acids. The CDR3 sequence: CASSLSGGGDNEQFF. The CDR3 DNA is TGTGCCAGCAGCTTGAGTGGCGGGGGGGACAATGAGCAGTTCTTC.

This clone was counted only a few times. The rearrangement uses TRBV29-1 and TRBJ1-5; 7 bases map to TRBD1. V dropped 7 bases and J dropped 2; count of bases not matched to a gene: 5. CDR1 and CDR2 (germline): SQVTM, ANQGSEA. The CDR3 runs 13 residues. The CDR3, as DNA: TGCAGCGCCGGTGGGACAGGCAATCAGCCCCAGCATTTT. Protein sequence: CSAGGTGNQPQHF.

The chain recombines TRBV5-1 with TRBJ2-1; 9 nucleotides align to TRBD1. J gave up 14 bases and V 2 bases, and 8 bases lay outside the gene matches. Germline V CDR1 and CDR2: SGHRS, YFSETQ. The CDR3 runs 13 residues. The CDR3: CASSFREGQGEFF. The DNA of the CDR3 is TGCGCCAGCAGCTTCCGAGAGGGACAGGGTGAGTTCTTC.

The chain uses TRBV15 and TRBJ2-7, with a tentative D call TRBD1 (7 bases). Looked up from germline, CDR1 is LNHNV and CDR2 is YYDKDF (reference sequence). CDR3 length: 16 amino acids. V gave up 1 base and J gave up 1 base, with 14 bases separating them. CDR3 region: CATSRGQTGRSYEQYF. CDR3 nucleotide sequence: TGTGCCACCAGCAGAGGCCAGACAGGGAGGTCCTACGAGCAGTACTTC.